The clone carrying this T cell receptor beta chain was recorded only once. These data belong to a study of OX40 agonist ivuxolimab in advanced cancers. Study in general: It was permissible to have had prior anti-PD-1, anti-PD-L1 or anti-CTLA-4 therapy, and around 40% had some.

Only in-frame clones appear in the TCRdb table, and some are missing; sequencing was by immunoSEQ multiplex PCR. The sample includes tens of thousands of clones, 93% of them seen just once. The source is an adult with an advanced solid tumor such as melanoma, head and neck, liver or kidney cancer. The specimen comprised CD4+ or CD8+ T cells sorted from blood, sampled in a trial of the OX40 agonist ivuxolimab.

The CDR3 spells CASTLRFIPYEQYF. CDR3 nucleotides: TGTGCCAGCACCCTACGATTCATTCCCTACGAGCAGTACTTC. The gene calls are TRBV21-1 and TRBJ2-7; TRBD2 reflects the table's D call only, with no check against the DNA. TRBV21-1 has pseudogene status. This CDR3 comprises 14 residues.